This T cell receptor beta chain was identified during a study of T cell responses to AZD1222 COVID-19 vaccine. Study observations and caveats: Receipt of two AZD1222 doses was followed by a rise in Spike-specific TCR breadth and depth. Researchers took repertoire samples only after the peak T cell response had come.

Comment on this clone: The target antigen is unknown.

Trimming took off 2 bases at V and 0 bases at J, with 15 bases between the two ends. CDR3 length: 18 amino acids. Germline V gene sequence: CDR1 SGHRS, CDR2 YFSETQ. Only in-frame clones appear in the TCRdb table, and some are missing; sequencing was by immunoSEQ multiplex PCR. Of about 140,000 clones listed, about nine tenths are singletons. Sequences were derived from peripheral blood, sampled on day 0 of AZD1222 vaccination. The receptor's source is an adult in good health. The V gene is TRBV5-1, the J gene TRBJ2-6, with a possible D match to TRBD1 (5 bases). The CDR3 nucleotides read TGCGCCAGCAGCTTCAACCGACAGCCCACCTCTGGGGCCAACGTCCTGACTTTC. Protein product: CASSFNRQPTSGANVLTF.